This T cell receptor beta chain comes out of a study of blood T cells in healthy people across ages. Study-wide results and limits: In older individuals, TCR beta diversity per million T cells was lower, falling roughly linearly with age. The study regarded diversity estimates from one million T cells as underestimates.

The V segment lost 5 bases and the J segment 4 bases; nucleotides outside the gene matches: 4. The CDR3 has 14 residues. Germline V gives CDR1 DFQATT, CDR2 SNEGSKA (reference sequence). In this sample, this clonotype turned up many times. Its antigen remains unidentified. The authors ran a second PCR of about 6 to 11 cycles using a sample-barcoded 5' primer and a J-beta primer mix. No fewer than 2.5 million CDR3-containing paired-end reads came from each sample. TCRdb recomputed calls from the 5' RACE reads with MiXCR, one row per CDR3 protein. The sample yields some 1.7 million distinct CDR3 sequences, 28% seen once.

This TCR derives from a woman aged 25-40 years in good health. The sequenced sample was blood. The rearrangement links TRBV20-1 to TRBJ2-1; 11 bases align to TRBD2. The DNA for the CDR3 is TGCAGTGCTTCGTTAGCGGGGGGGTACAATGAGCAGTTCTTC. Translated: CSASLAGGYNEQFF.